The 20 T cell receptor beta chains below come from one sample, sequenced in a study of shared clonotypes between healthy human individuals. CD45RO negativity and positive selection for CCR7 defined naive CD8 cells, a population that excluded terminally differentiated effector memory CD45RA+ cells. Using immunoSEQ multiplex PCR, the repertoire was profiled, and TCRdb retains in-frame clones only, with some absent. The sample consists of approximately 1.9 million clones, roughly 93% of them appearing once. Sequencing input: naive CD8+ T cells from PBMCs. The receptors stem from a man aged 18 to 30 in good health. Some clones in this sample may be carry-over from other donors' samples.

The V and J genes are TRBV27 and TRBJ1-3; TRBD1 might be the D (6 bases). Germline V gives CDR1 MNHEY, CDR2 SMNVEV (reference sequence). The CDR3 totals 16 residues. Trimming took 5 bases from V and 4 from J, leaving 18 bases between them. The CDR3 nucleotides are TGTGCCAGCAGTCCCTCCGTGGGGGACATGGGAAACACCATATATTTT. The encoded protein is CASSPSVGDMGNTIYF.

This chain links TRBV28 with TRBJ2-3, with D unresolved. The germline V and J ends were trimmed by 3 bases and 4 bases, with 8 bases remaining between them. CDR1 and CDR2 (germline): MDHEN, SYDVKM. This CDR3 comprises 13 residues. CDR3 sequence (DNA): TGTGCCAGCAGTTTTTCCCCGGCAGATACGCAGTATTTT. Translated, it gives CASSFSPADTQYF.

The rearrangement uses TRBV2 and TRBJ1-2; TRBD1 might be the D (5 bases). CDR3 length: 16 amino acids. With 1 base removed from V and 8 bases from J, the gap between germline ends came to 20 bases. Germline loops: CDR1 SNHLY, CDR2 FYNNEI. CDR3 bases: TGTGCCAGCAGTGAAGGATTCTCGGGTTGGGGGAGCGGCTACACCTTC. This encodes CASSEGFSGWGSGYTF.

The rearrangement links TRBV15 to TRBJ2-7; D is undetermined. Germline V lookup: CDR1 LNHNV, CDR2 YYDKDF (reference sequence). This CDR3 is 12 amino acids long. The ends were cut back, 5 bases at V and 6 bases at J, with 11 bases in the middle. CDR3 in amino acids: CATSSHYSEQYF. In nucleotides, the CDR3 is TGTGCCACCAGCTCCCATTACAGCGAGCAGTACTTC.

The gene calls are TRBV6-5 and TRBJ2-5; 9 nucleotides line up with TRBD1. The germline V gene has CDR1 MNHEY and CDR2 SVGAGI. J gave up 4 bases and V 5 bases, and 8 bases lay outside the gene matches. The length of the CDR3 is 15 residues. CDR3 DNA sequence: TGTGCCAGCAGTGGACAGGGGACGCGGGGAGAGACCCAGTACTTC. It encodes CASSGQGTRGETQYF.

This chain uses TRBV4-3 with TRBJ2-7; D assignment may be TRBD1 or TRBD2 (5 bases each). This CDR3 has 16 residues. Germline CDR1 and CDR2: LGHNA and YSLEER. V was shortened by 5 bases and J by 0 bases, with 17 bases between the two germline ends. CDR3 in DNA: TGCGCCAGCAGCTTGGGCACCGGGACCATCTCCTACGAGCAGTACTTC. Translation: CASSLGTGTISYEQYF.

The rearrangement uses TRBV28 and TRBJ2-7; 8 bases align to TRBD1. The germline gives CDR1 MDHEN, CDR2 SYDVKM. The CDR3 is 12 residues long. The J segment lost 11 bases and the V segment lost 6 bases, leaving 9 bases of the junction unmatched. The DNA for the CDR3 is TGTGCCAGCAGCCTCGGACAGGGTCTGGAGTACTTC. Residues: CASSLGQGLEYF.

The V gene is TRBV27, the J gene TRBJ2-7; 8 nucleotides line up with TRBD1. The CDR3 runs 15 residues. V lost 6 bases, J lost 2 bases, and 9 bases stayed unmatched. Germline V gives CDR1 MNHEY, CDR2 SMNVEV (reference sequence). The DNA for the CDR3 is TGTGCCAGCAGCGAGAGGGGACAGGCGGCCTACGAGCAGTACTTC. Amino acid sequence: CASSERGQAAYEQYF.

As concerns this clone: Other DNA sequences from this sample encode an identical CDR3 as well. The chain joins TRBV4-1 to TRBJ2-7, with unresolved D. CDR1 is MGHRA, CDR2 YSYEKL, per germline. V lost 1 base and J 4 bases, leaving 5 bases between the germline ends. The CDR3 has 12 residues. The CDR3 is CASSQVGYEQYF. In DNA form, the CDR3 reads TGCGCCAGCAGCCAAGTCGGTTACGAGCAGTACTTC.

The chain recombines TRBV19 with TRBJ1-5, with D hard to call. The CDR3 spans 14 residues. Germline V CDR1 and CDR2: LNHDA, SQIVND (reference sequence). With 5 bases removed from V and 7 bases from J, the gap between germline ends came to 15 bases. This CDR3 reads CASSLQPAAQPQHF. DNA for the CDR3: TGTGCCAGTAGTCTCCAGCCCGCGGCCCAGCCCCAGCATTTT.

This sequence joins TRBV6-1 and TRBJ1-5; 7 bases map to TRBD1. The CDR3 spans 13 residues. V gave up 6 bases and J gave up 4 bases; unmatched junction bases: 3. CDR1 is MNHNS and CDR2 is SASEGT in the germline V gene. Here the CDR3 reads CASRDRANQPQHF. As DNA, the CDR3 is TGTGCCAGCAGAGACAGGGCAAATCAGCCCCAGCATTTT.

The chain joins TRBV16 to TRBJ1-1; D is unresolved. Germline V gene lookup returns CDR1 KGHSY and CDR2 FQNENV. V was clipped by 0 bases and J by 0 bases, with 11 bases between them. The CDR3 contains 16 residues. This CDR3 is CASSQSGPGLNTEAFF. CDR3 DNA: TGTGCCAGCAGCCAATCCGGTCCAGGTTTGAACACTGAAGCTTTCTTT.

The CDR3 DNA reads TGTGCCAGCAGCGTAAATAGACTAGCGGGAGATAAGATCTCCTACAATGAGCAGTTCTTC. Its protein is CASSVNRLAGDKISYNEQFF. The chain is built from TRBV9 and TRBJ2-1, with 12 bases fitting TRBD2. This CDR3 contains 20 residues. Trimming removed 1 base from V and 0 bases from J; junction bases left unmatched: 11. CDR1 and CDR2 from the germline V gene are SGDLS and YYNGEE.

The gene calls are TRBV5-1 and TRBJ2-1; 7 bases agree with TRBD2. This CDR3 region has 18 residues. Per the germline V gene, CDR1 is SGHRS and CDR2 is YFSETQ. Unmatched junction bases numbered 18, after V lost 4 bases and J lost 5 bases. For the CDR3, the DNA is TGCGCCAGCAGCCTTGGGAGGGCTGGCGGGAAGGCCCACAATGAGCAGTTCTTC. Its protein is CASSLGRAGGKAHNEQFF.

The chain has TRBV4-3 and TRBJ1-5, with unresolved D. This CDR3 has 17 residues. The ends were cut back, 4 bases at V and 4 bases at J, with 20 bases in the middle. Germline V gene sequence: CDR1 LGHNA, CDR2 YSLEER. The CDR3 loop reads CASSPELVSALNQPQHF. CDR3 bases: TGCGCCAGCAGCCCCGAGTTAGTTTCCGCCTTGAATCAGCCCCAGCATTTT.

The chain carries TRBV19 and TRBJ1-2; possibly TRBD1 for D (6 bases). The CDR3 is made up of 16 amino acids. V was shortened by 4 bases and J by 0 bases, with 15 bases between the two germline ends. Germline V CDR1 and CDR2: LNHDA, SQIVND (reference sequence). The CDR3 coding sequence is TGTGCCAGTAGTACCAGACAGGAGCCTCCTAACTATGGCTACACCTTC. It codes for CASSTRQEPPNYGYTF.

This chain uses TRBV7-6 with TRBJ1-1, with 8 bases identical to TRBD1. After removal of 1 base from V and 5 bases from J, the junction contained 12 bases not matched to a gene. This CDR3 contains 17 residues. Looked up from germline, CDR1 is SGHVS and CDR2 is FNYEAQ. The CDR3 is CASSLGRQGAEGTEAFF. The CDR3 bases are TGTGCCAGCAGCTTAGGTAGGCAGGGGGCGGAAGGTACTGAAGCTTTCTTT.

CDR3 in DNA: TGTGCCAGCAGCCAAGATACCCCTGGGGGCTCTGGAAACACCATATATTTT. It is translated as CASSQDTPGGSGNTIYF. V gene TRBV4-2 combines with J gene TRBJ1-3; TRBD1 might be the D (5 bases). The V end was cut by 0 bases, the J end by 0 bases, with 12 bases between. The CDR3 runs 17 residues. The V gene's germline CDR1 is LGHNA and CDR2 YNFKEQ.

With regard to this clone: The sample contains more than one DNA sequence encoding this CDR3. The CDR3 loop reads CASSLTGSHEQYF. The CDR3 bases are TGCGCCAGCAGCTTGACAGGGTCGCACGAGCAGTACTTC. The chain links TRBV5-1 to TRBJ2-7, with D possibly TRBD1 on 6 matching bases. Germline V gene data show CDR1 as SGHRS and CDR2 as YFSETQ. The CDR3 sequence is 13 residues long. V lost 1 base to trimming and J lost 5 bases, with 10 bases between them.

With regard to this clone: Other DNA variants within this sample encode the same CDR3. The chain joins TRBV6-5 to TRBJ2-1; tentative D call: TRBD1 (5 bases). Germline V gene lookup returns CDR1 MNHEY and CDR2 SVGAGI. V gave up 2 bases and J gave up 2 bases, with 10 bases separating them. This CDR3 contains 15 residues. The CDR3 nucleotides read TGTGCCAGCAGTTACGGTCAGGGTCCCTACAATGAGCAGTTCTTC. Protein: CASSYGQGPYNEQFF.